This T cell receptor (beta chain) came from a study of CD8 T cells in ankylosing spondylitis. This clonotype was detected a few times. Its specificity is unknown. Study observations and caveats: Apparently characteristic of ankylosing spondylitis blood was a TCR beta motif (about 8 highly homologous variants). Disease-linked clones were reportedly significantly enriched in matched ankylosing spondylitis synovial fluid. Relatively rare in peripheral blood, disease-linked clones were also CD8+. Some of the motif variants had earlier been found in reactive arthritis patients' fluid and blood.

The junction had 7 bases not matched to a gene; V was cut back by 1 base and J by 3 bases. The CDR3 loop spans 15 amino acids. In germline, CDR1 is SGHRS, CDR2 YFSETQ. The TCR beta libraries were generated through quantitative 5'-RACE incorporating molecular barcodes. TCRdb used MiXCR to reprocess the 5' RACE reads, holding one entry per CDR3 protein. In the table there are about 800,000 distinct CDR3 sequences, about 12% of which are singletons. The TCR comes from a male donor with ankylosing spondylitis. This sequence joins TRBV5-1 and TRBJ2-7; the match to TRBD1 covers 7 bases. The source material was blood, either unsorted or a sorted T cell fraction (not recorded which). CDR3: CASSLNRGANYEQYF. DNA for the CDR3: TGCGCCAGCAGCTTGAACAGGGGTGCAAACTACGAGCAGTACTTC.